This TCR beta chain was found in a study of blood T cell repertoires in COVID-19. Study information: The origin of the acute and convalescent COVID-19 samples was the United States, Italy and Spain. The analysed material was cDNA or gDNA that came from T cells, B-cell-depleted T cells, or PBMCs.

Germline CDR1 is SGHRS and CDR2 is YFSETQ. This CDR3 spans 14 amino acids. Trimming cost V 3 bases and J 5 bases; bases outside gene matches: 6. Here immunoSEQ multiplex PCR was the method, and the copy in TCRdb shows in-frame clones only, minus some. Of under 350,000 clones in the sample, approximately 90% were seen once. Specimen: peripheral blood. The clonotype was recovered from a middle-aged man with acute or convalescent COVID-19. This chain connects TRBV5-1 to TRBJ1-1; TRBD1 matches at 8 bases. Here the CDR3 DNA reads TGCGCCAGCAGCTCCGGACAGGGCGGGACTGAAGCTTTCTTT. It encodes CASSSGQGGTEAFF.